Here is one T cell receptor beta chain with its context. These data originate in a study of blood T cell repertoires in COVID-19. For the study at large: The United States, Italy and Spain supplied acute and convalescent COVID-19 samples. PBMCs, B-cell-depleted T cells, or T cells provided the cDNA or gDNA that made up the material.

Trimming took 5 bases from V and 1 from J; bases not matched to a gene: 4. This CDR3 contains 15 residues. The germline gives CDR1 SGHAT, CDR2 FQNNGV. In the source study's methods: It was from reference gene primer amplification that nucleated cell counts were estimated. Sequencing used immunoSEQ multiplex PCR; TCRdb keeps in-frame clones, though not all of them. The V and J calls and clone size were taken over from that table, and D and trimming were inferred from the DNA. The table lists 220,000 or so clones, nearly 90% of them singletons. This chain connects TRBV11-2 to TRBJ2-5, with 10 bases matching TRBD2. The sequenced sample was PBMCs or T cells enriched from blood (not recorded which). The origin of this receptor is a man between 25 and 39 years old who had been exposed to COVID-19. DNA of the CDR3: TGTGCCAGCAGCCGGAGCGGGGGGGTCCAAGAGACCCAGTACTTC. Protein product: CASSRSGGVQETQYF.